These 14 T cell receptor beta chains were sequenced from one sample in a study of T cell responses to AZD1222 COVID-19 vaccine. TCRdb keeps only in-frame clones here, not all; method: immunoSEQ multiplex PCR. The table records about 160,000 clones, about 90% of them present only once. Source: peripheral blood, taken on day 0 of MenACWY control vaccination. The source is an adult in good health.

The rearrangement joins TRBV24-1 to TRBJ1-5; 10 nucleotides line up with TRBD1. Unmatched junction bases numbered 17, after V lost 1 base and J lost 0 bases. Germline CDR1 is KGHDR and CDR2 is SFDVKD. This CDR3 has 22 amino acids. This CDR3 reads CATSDFRTPGTGALYSNQPQHF. The CDR3 DNA reads TGTGCCACCAGTGATTTTCGCACCCCCGGGACAGGGGCCCTTTATAGCAATCAGCCCCAGCATTTT.

The chain combines TRBV30 with TRBJ2-3; D not certain. The V gene's germline CDR1 is GTSNPN and CDR2 SVGIG (reference sequence). V gave up 2 bases and J gave up 6 bases, with 6 bases separating them. This CDR3 is built from 11 residues. This CDR3 reads CAWSPGDTQYF. CDR3 sequence (DNA): TGTGCCTGGAGTCCCGGGGATACGCAGTATTTT.

The rearrangement links TRBV7-9 to TRBJ1-2; D is possibly TRBD1 (6 bases). CDR3 length: 13 residues. CDR1 and CDR2 (germline): SEHNR, FQNEAQ (reference sequence). V was trimmed by 11 bases and J by 1 base, leaving 14 bases between them. The CDR3 sequence: CAGEGGFNYGYTF. CDR3 in DNA: TGTGCCGGGGAAGGGGGTTTTAACTATGGCTACACCTTC.

Written as DNA, the CDR3 is TGTGCCTGGAGTGTACTAGCGGCCACCCACAATGAGCAGTTCTTC. Translation gives CAWSVLAATHNEQFF. This sequence joins TRBV30 and TRBJ2-1; the match to TRBD2 covers 8 bases. The ends lost 0 bases at V and 5 bases at J; junction bases unmatched: 6. There are 15 residues in the CDR3. From germline, CDR1 is GTSNPN and CDR2 SVGIG (reference sequence). Variable domain in full (rest from reference TRBV30 and TRBJ2-1): SQTIHQWPATLVQPVGSPLSLECTVEGTSNPNLYWYRQAAGRGLQLLFYSVGIGQISSEVPQNLSASRPQDRQFILSSKKLLLSDSGFYLCAWSVLAATHNEQFFGPGTRLTVL.

The chain links TRBV19 to TRBJ2-1; 7 bases match TRBD2. The germline gives CDR1 LNHDA, CDR2 SQIVND (reference sequence). This CDR3 is built from 16 residues. V shed 5 bases and J 2 bases; nucleotides not matched to a gene: 9. CDR3 amino acids: CASSVERGRTYNEQFF. The CDR3 coding sequence is TGTGCCAGTAGTGTGGAGCGGGGCAGGACCTACAATGAGCAGTTCTTC. The variable domain in full, completed from reference TRBV19 and TRBJ2-1, reads DGGITQSPKYLFRKEGQNVTLSCEQNLNHDAMYWYRQDPGQGLRLIYYSQIVNDFQKGDIAEGYSVSREKKESFPLTVTSAQKNPTAFYLCASSVERGRTYNEQFFGPGTRLTVL.

The chain has TRBV27 and TRBJ2-1, with 7 bases fitting TRBD2. The CDR3 contains 16 residues. The J segment lost 5 bases and the V segment lost 0 bases, leaving 7 bases of the junction unmatched. Germline V CDR1 and CDR2: MNHEY, SMNVEV (reference sequence). Here the CDR3 DNA reads TGTGCCAGCAGTTTATCCCAGGGACTACCAAACAATGAGCAGTTCTTC. Protein product: CASSLSQGLPNNEQFF.

The gene calls are TRBV11-3 and TRBJ2-7; 9 nucleotides match TRBD2. Per germline, CDR1 SGHNT and CDR2 YENEEA. This CDR3 region has 15 residues. Unmatched junction bases numbered 7, after V lost 5 bases and J lost 2 bases. CDR3 DNA: TGTGCCAGCAGCCCTAGCGGGACTCTTCCCTACGAGCAGTACTTC. Protein product: CASSPSGTLPYEQYF. Filled out from reference TRBV11-3 and TRBJ2-7, the complete variable domain reads EAGVVQSPRYKIIEKKQPVAFWCNPISGHNTLYWYLQNLGQGPELLIRYENEEAVDDSQLPKDRFSAERLKGVDSTLKIQPAELGDSAVYLCASSPSGTLPYEQYFGPGTRLTVT.

The rearrangement links TRBV5-6 to TRBJ1-1, with D uncertain. CDR1 and CDR2 (germline): SGHDT, YYEEEE. The CDR3 is 14 residues long. The V end lost 4 bases, the J end lost 6 bases, and 16 bases lay between the germline ends. This CDR3 reads CASSQTRTGAEAFF. CDR3 nucleotides: TGTGCCAGCAGCCAGACCAGAACGGGCGCTGAAGCTTTCTTT.

A few counts support this clone. The CDR3 protein is CARSFRTYEQYF. DNA for the CDR3: TGTGCCAGAAGCTTCCGAACCTACGAGCAGTACTTC. The chain uses TRBV5-3 and TRBJ2-7; D ambiguous. TRBV5-3 is identified as an open reading frame with a role that is uncertain. The CDR3 spans 12 residues. V lost 2 bases to trimming and J lost 2 bases, with 5 bases between them.

The V and J genes are TRBV6-5 and TRBJ1-2; no clear D gene. The CDR3 loop spans 12 amino acids. CDR1 is MNHEY and CDR2 is SVGAGI in the germline V gene. V lost 2 bases and J lost 10, with 11 bases in between. The chain's CDR3 is CASSYPKGDYTF. The CDR3 bases are TGTGCCAGCAGTTACCCCAAGGGCGACTACACCTTC.

The chain links TRBV5-5 to TRBJ2-3; D is unresolved. Germline V CDR1 and CDR2: SGHKS, YYEKEE (reference sequence). V was shortened by 2 bases and J by 0 bases, with 10 bases between the two germline ends. The CDR3 runs to 15 residues. CDR3 protein: CASSFAPASTDTQYF. CDR3 DNA sequence: TGTGCCAGCAGCTTCGCACCCGCTAGCACAGATACGCAGTATTTT.

This rearrangement joins TRBV9 to TRBJ2-7; 8 nucleotides line up with TRBD2. The J segment lost 5 bases and the V segment lost 4 bases, leaving 11 bases of the junction unmatched. Per the germline V gene, CDR1 is SGDLS and CDR2 is YYNGEE. The CDR3 covers 15 residues. CDR3 loop: CASSPRSGSGDEQYF. CDR3 DNA: TGTGCCAGCAGCCCTCGCAGCGGGAGTGGCGACGAGCAGTACTTC.

The chain is built from TRBV5-1 and TRBJ2-5; TRBD2 agrees at 15 bases. V lost 4 bases and J lost 2; bases outside the gene matches: 6. CDR1 is SGHRS, CDR2 YFSETQ, per germline. The CDR3 is made up of 17 amino acids. The CDR3 loop reads CASSKGLAGGPQETQYF. For the CDR3, the DNA is TGCGCCAGCAGCAAGGGACTAGCGGGAGGACCACAAGAGACCCAGTACTTC.

The chain uses TRBV28 and TRBJ2-1, with no clear D. Germline CDR1 MDHEN, CDR2 SYDVKM. The CDR3 spans 12 residues. V was shortened by 3 bases and J by 12 bases, with 12 bases between the two germline ends. The CDR3 DNA follows: TGTGCCAGCAGTTTCAGTCCCGCCGGGCAGTTCTTC. Translating gives CASSFSPAGQFF. Complete variable domain (other parts from reference TRBV28 and TRBJ2-1): DVKVTQSSRYLVKRTGEKVFLECVQDMDHENMFWYRQDPGLGLRLIYFSYDVKMKEKGDIPEGYSVSREKKERFSLILESASTNQTSMYLCASSFSPAGQFFGPGTRLTVL.